This record looks at one TCR beta chain sequence and its context. The antigen is undetermined. These data originate in a study of cytomegalovirus exposure and HLA in healthy donors. Overall study results and limits: A list of around 150 TCR beta chains associated with cytomegalovirus was given.

Data came from immunoSEQ multiplex PCR; TCRdb stores just in-frame clones and leaves some out. The data contain 200,000 to 300,000 clones, around nine tenths of them singletons. This TCR was sampled from a man younger than 35 in good health and CMV-seronegative. What was sequenced was PBMCs.

CDR3 loop: CSAQVRETQYF. The CDR3 nucleotides are TGCAGTGCACAGGTCCGGGAGACCCAGTACTTC. This chain uses TRBV20-1 with TRBJ2-5; D may be TRBD1 (5 bases). The CDR3 covers 11 residues. In germline, CDR1 is DFQATT, CDR2 SNEGSKA (reference sequence). Trimming cost V 6 bases and J 5 bases, with 10 bases left between them.